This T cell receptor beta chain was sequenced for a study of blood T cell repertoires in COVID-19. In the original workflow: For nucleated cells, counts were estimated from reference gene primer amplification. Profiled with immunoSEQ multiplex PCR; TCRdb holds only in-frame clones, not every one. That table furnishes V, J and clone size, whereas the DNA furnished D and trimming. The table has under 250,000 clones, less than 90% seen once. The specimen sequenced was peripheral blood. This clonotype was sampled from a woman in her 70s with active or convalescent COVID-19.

Written as DNA, the CDR3 is TGTGCCAGCAGCCAGCGGGGCCTCATTGGCCCTGGGGCTTTCTTT. It yields the protein CASSQRGLIGPGAFF. The chain recombines TRBV3-1 (or the pseudogene TRBV3-2) with TRBJ1-1; D is possibly TRBD1 (5 bases). There are 15 residues in the CDR3. Trimming shortened V by 3 bases and J by 11 bases, and 22 bases separated the two germline ends. Germline V gives CDR1 LGHDT, CDR2 YNNKEL (reference sequence).